Presented here are 25 T cell receptor beta chains from one specimen sequenced in a study of blood T cell repertoires in COVID-19. Repertoires were generated with immunoSEQ multiplex PCR, while TCRdb's copy carries only in-frame clones and drops some. The repertoire has 200,000 to 250,000 clones, approximately 83% of them found once; the top ten carry under 3.5%. The sample consisted of PBMCs or T cells enriched from blood (not recorded which). The receptors were sampled from an older woman who had recovered from COVID-19.

The genes are TRBV4-2 and TRBJ1-1; 7 bases line up with TRBD1. Germline V gene lookup returns CDR1 LGHNA and CDR2 YNFKEQ. Trimming at V came to 4 bases and at J to 0 bases, leaving 14 bases not matched to a gene. The CDR3 spans 18 residues. CDR3 amino acids: CASSPGAAGGPMNTEAFF. The CDR3 DNA sequence: TGTGCCAGCAGCCCAGGAGCTGCAGGGGGTCCGATGAACACTGAAGCTTTCTTT.

The chain is built from TRBV5-1 and TRBJ1-2; D uncertain. V lost 4 bases and J lost 7, with 8 bases in between. Germline loops: CDR1 SGHRS, CDR2 YFSETQ. The CDR3 runs to 11 residues. In nucleotides, the CDR3 is TGCGCCAGCAGCGTAGGGAGTGGCTACACCTTC. Translating gives CASSVGSGYTF.

The V and J genes are TRBV5-1 and TRBJ1-1; perhaps TRBD1 as D (5 bases). The germline V and J ends were trimmed by 7 bases and 1 base, with 14 bases remaining between them. CDR3 length: 14 residues. Germline V gene sequence: CDR1 SGHRS, CDR2 YFSETQ. CDR3 in DNA: TGCGCCAGCTCCGCGGGGGTGGAGAACACTGAAGCTTTCTTT. This codes for CASSAGVENTEAFF.

This CDR3 reads CASSPGTSGGTDTQYF. CDR3 bases: TGTGCCAGCAGCCCCGGGACTAGCGGGGGCACAGATACGCAGTATTTT. The chain carries TRBV9 and TRBJ2-3, with TRBD2 matching over 13 bases. The CDR3 spans 16 residues. V was clipped by 4 bases and J by 1 base; unmatched bases: 3. Germline V gives CDR1 SGDLS, CDR2 YYNGEE.

The rearrangement links TRBV5-5 to TRBJ1-1; no clear D gene. From germline, CDR1 is SGHKS and CDR2 YYEKEE (reference sequence). This CDR3 is 14 amino acids long. Trimming removed 4 bases from V and 7 bases from J, with 17 bases in between. As DNA, the CDR3 is TGTGCCAGCAGCCCAATGGGGATAGGGAGTGAAGCTTTCTTT. Its translation is CASSPMGIGSEAFF.

This rearrangement joins TRBV28 to TRBJ1-2; no clear D. Germline CDR1 reads MDHEN; CDR2 reads SYDVKM. CDR3 length: 13 residues. The V end was cut by 8 bases, the J end by 5 bases, with 15 bases between. In DNA, the CDR3 is TGTGCCAGCGAACCAACCGACTCTTATGGCTACACCTTC. Its translation: CASEPTDSYGYTF.

This chain joins TRBV9 and TRBJ1-3, with unresolved D. The CDR3 spans 17 residues. The V end lost 2 bases, the J end lost 2 bases, and 17 bases lay between the germline ends. Germline lookup yields CDR1 SGDLS and CDR2 YYNGEE. The chain's CDR3 is CASSVGFTAQAGNTIYF. CDR3 nucleotide sequence: TGTGCCAGCAGCGTGGGTTTCACGGCGCAGGCTGGAAACACCATATATTTT. Full variable domain (rest looked up from reference TRBV9 and TRBJ1-3): DSGVTQTPKHLITATGQRVTLRCSPRSGDLSVYWYQQSLDQGLQFLIQYYNGEERAKGNILERFSAQQFPDLHSELNLSSLELGDSALYFCASSVGFTAQAGNTIYFGEGSWLTVV.

The chain carries TRBV21-1 and TRBJ1-5; the table's TRBD1 call for D was not verified on the DNA. TRBV21-1 has pseudogene status. The CDR3 totals 17 residues. In DNA form, the CDR3 reads TGTGCCAGCAGCAAAGGGACAGGGACTTGCAGCAATCAGCCCCAGCATTTT. Amino acid sequence: CASSKGTGTCSNQPQHF.

The chain links TRBV27 to TRBJ1-2; 12 bases match TRBD1. Per germline, CDR1 MNHEY and CDR2 SMNVEV (reference sequence). The CDR3 spans 14 residues. Losses at the gene ends were 5 bases for V and 8 bases for J; bases not matched to a gene: 6. The CDR3 DNA is TGTGCCAGCAGTCCGGGACAGGGGGCGCGGGGCTACACCTTC. Protein: CASSPGQGARGYTF.

This rearrangement joins TRBV5-1 to TRBJ1-2; tentatively, D is TRBD1 (6 bases). V lost 0 bases and J lost 4, with 10 bases in between. CDR1 is SGHRS, CDR2 YFSETQ, per germline. This CDR3 contains 14 residues. The DNA of the CDR3 is TGCGCCAGCAGCTTGGGACAGGCTGGCTATGGCTACACCTTC. It codes for CASSLGQAGYGYTF.

The J gene is TRBJ1-4, the V gene TRBV19; TRBD1 matches 10 bases. CDR3 length: 15 amino acids. Germline V gene lookup returns CDR1 LNHDA and CDR2 SQIVND (reference sequence). Trimming cost V 5 bases and J 5 bases; bases outside gene matches: 5. This CDR3 reads CASSSKTGGNEKLFF. The CDR3 region has the DNA TGTGCCAGTAGTTCCAAGACAGGGGGCAATGAAAAACTGTTTTTT.

The genes are TRBV10-3 and TRBJ1-2; D possibly corresponds to TRBD1 (5 bases). Trimming took 0 bases from V and 3 from J, leaving 14 bases between them. CDR3 length: 16 amino acids. Germline loops: CDR1 ENHRY, CDR2 SYGVKD. The CDR3 DNA reads as TGTGCCATCAGTGAGTCGGGCAGGGCCAGGGACTATGGCTACACCTTC. Translated: CAISESGRARDYGYTF.

The chain is built from TRBV3-1 (or the pseudogene TRBV3-2) and TRBJ1-1; possibly TRBD1 for D (6 bases). Germline CDR1 reads LGHDT; CDR2 reads YNNKEL (reference sequence). Trimming removed 0 bases from V and 0 bases from J, with 11 bases in between. CDR3 size: 16 residues. The CDR3 DNA sequence: TGTGCCAGCAGCCAAGACCCCGGACAGTTGAACACTGAAGCTTTCTTT. Translated: CASSQDPGQLNTEAFF.

J is TRBJ2-3 and V is TRBV6-5, with 8 bases matching TRBD2. With V trimmed by 5 bases and J by 4 bases, 5 bases remained unmatched. The CDR3 loop spans 14 amino acids. Germline CDR1 and CDR2: MNHEY and SVGAGI. In nucleotides, the CDR3 is TGTGCCAGCAGTAACCGGGAGGGCTCAGATACGCAGTATTTT. This encodes CASSNREGSDTQYF.

This rearrangement joins TRBV18 to TRBJ2-7; maybe TRBD1 (5 bases). The CDR3 covers 15 residues. The germline V and J ends were trimmed by 3 bases and 1 base, with 13 bases remaining between them. CDR1 is KGHSH and CDR2 is LQKENI in the germline V gene. The chain's CDR3 is CASSPQGPISYEQYF. The CDR3 nucleotides read TGTGCCAGCTCACCCCAGGGCCCTATATCCTACGAGCAGTACTTC.

The V call is TRBV19, the J call TRBJ1-2; 10 bases agree with TRBD1. The germline V gene encodes CDR1 LNHDA and CDR2 SQIVND (reference sequence). The V segment lost 6 bases and the J segment 1 base; nucleotides outside the gene matches: 11. The CDR3 length is 17 residues. This chain's CDR3 is CASRMTGGVGNNYGYTF. The CDR3 nucleotides read TGTGCCAGTAGGATGACAGGGGGCGTAGGGAATAACTATGGCTACACCTTC.

This clone came up once. The rearrangement joins TRBV19 to TRBJ2-2; 11 bases map to TRBD1. Germline CDR1 and CDR2: LNHDA and SQIVND (reference sequence). The CDR3 sequence is 16 residues long. J lost 1 base, V lost 4 bases, and 2 bases had no gene match. The CDR3 DNA reads as TGTGCCAGTAGTACAGGGACAGGGGGGAACACCGGGGAGCTGTTTTTT. This gives the protein CASSTGTGGNTGELFF.

The chain carries TRBV27 and TRBJ1-5; D is unresolved. The CDR3 has 16 residues. The V gene's germline CDR1 is MNHEY and CDR2 SMNVEV (reference sequence). V was cut by 3 bases and J by 0 bases, with 12 bases left in between. This CDR3 is CASSFLGSGSNQPQHF. CDR3 bases: TGTGCCAGCAGTTTTTTGGGGAGTGGTAGCAATCAGCCCCAGCATTTT.

This chain uses TRBV27 with TRBJ1-2; D unclear. V lost 0 bases to trimming and J lost 2 bases, with 7 bases between them. CDR3 length: 14 amino acids. The germline gives CDR1 MNHEY, CDR2 SMNVEV (reference sequence). CDR3 DNA sequence: TGTGCCAGCAGTTTATCGAGGCGGAACTATGGCTACACCTTC. It translates to CASSLSRRNYGYTF.

The chain uses TRBV11-2 and TRBJ2-1; 10 positions match TRBD2. This CDR3 region has 17 residues. Per the germline V gene, CDR1 is SGHAT and CDR2 is FQNNGV. After removal of 5 bases from V and 1 base from J, the junction contained 8 bases not matched to a gene. CDR3 DNA sequence: TGTGCCAGCAGCAGGGGGGGGACTAGCGTTTCCTACAATGAGCAGTTCTTC. This codes for CASSRGGTSVSYNEQFF.

This sequence joins TRBV5-8 and TRBJ2-7; 9 positions agree with TRBD2. The V gene end was trimmed by 0 bases and the J gene end by 0 bases; junction bases not matched to a gene: 4. The CDR3 is made up of 16 amino acids. CDR1 is SGHTS and CDR2 is YDEGEE in the germline V gene. The CDR3 region is CASSLALAGNSYEQYF. The CDR3 DNA is TGTGCCAGCAGCTTGGCTCTAGCGGGGAACTCCTACGAGCAGTACTTC.

This clone showed up just a few times. The CDR3 DNA is TGTGCCAGCAGCTTAGAGGGACAGGGAAATGGCGCCGAGCAGTACTTC. Amino acids: CASSLEGQGNGAEQYF. This chain links TRBV7-9 with TRBJ2-7; 9 positions match TRBD1. J lost 6 bases, V lost 1 base, and 10 bases had no gene match. The CDR3 is 16 amino acids. The germline gives CDR1 SEHNR, CDR2 FQNEAQ (reference sequence).

This clone was observed a few times. The chain is built from TRBV19 and TRBJ2-6; the D is unclear. The CDR3 has 14 amino acids. Germline-derived CDR1 and CDR2 are LNHDA and SQIVND (reference sequence). V lost 10 bases and J lost 2, with 12 bases in between. CDR3 amino acids: CATATSTGANVLTF. Written as DNA, the CDR3 is TGTGCCACTGCGACTTCGACTGGGGCCAACGTCCTGACTTTC.

This clone was observed a handful of times. The chain uses TRBV5-4 and TRBJ2-2; TRBD2 matches at 12 bases. The CDR3 sequence is 16 residues long. Germline values: CDR1 SGHNT, CDR2 YYREEE (reference sequence). Losses at the gene ends were 3 bases for V and 5 bases for J; bases not matched to a gene: 5. The CDR3 loop is CASSYKTSGRTGELFF. The CDR3 DNA reads TGTGCCAGCAGCTATAAGACTAGCGGGAGAACCGGGGAGCTGTTTTTT.

This clone was detected only a few times. The CDR3 sequence is CASSLSPPDGYTF. CDR3 sequence (DNA): TGTGCCAGCAGTTTATCCCCGCCGGATGGCTACACCTTC. The V call is TRBV27, the J call TRBJ1-2; D not resolved. The CDR3 is 13 amino acids. Germline CDR1 and CDR2: MNHEY and SMNVEV (reference sequence). V gave up 0 bases and J gave up 6 bases, with 8 bases separating them.